Shown below are 20 T cell receptor beta chains from a single sample sequenced in a study of PD-1 blockade in classical Hodgkin lymphoma. Each patient's relapse followed autologous stem cell transplantation, and brentuximab vedotin exposure varied. Data came from immunoSEQ multiplex PCR; TCRdb stores just in-frame clones and leaves some out. The sample carries 10,000 to 13,000 clones, roughly four fifths recorded once. The sample in question was peripheral blood mononuclear cells (PBMCs), obtained at baseline. These receptors were collected from a human donor with classical Hodgkin lymphoma.

V is TRBV6-5 and J is TRBJ1-5; D uncertain. Germline CDR1 MNHEY, CDR2 SVGAGI. V was pared by 0 bases and J by 3 bases, with 9 bases between. This CDR3 is built from 15 residues. The CDR3 DNA sequence: TGTGCCAGCAGTTACTCGACACAGCACAATCAGCCCCAGCATTTT. This codes for CASSYSTQHNQPQHF.

The V gene is TRBV5-1, the J gene TRBJ1-1, with D unclear. The V gene lost 2 bases and the J gene lost 1 base, with 9 bases spanning the gap. Germline V gives CDR1 SGHRS, CDR2 YFSETQ. The CDR3 length is 14 residues. The CDR3 sequence is CASSFSNRNTEAFF. The CDR3 DNA follows: TGCGCCAGCAGCTTCTCTAACAGGAACACTGAAGCTTTCTTT.

This chain joins TRBV11-2 and TRBJ2-7; 8 positions agree with TRBD2. The CDR3 runs to 12 residues. The V gene end was trimmed by 8 bases and the J gene end by 6 bases; junction bases not matched to a gene: 6. From germline, CDR1 is SGHAT and CDR2 FQNNGV. CDR3 DNA sequence: TGTGCCAGCGCAGCGGGGGTAGCCGAGCAGTACTTC. Translated: CASAAGVAEQYF.

This clone was seen only a few times. This chain uses TRBV4-1 with TRBJ2-3, with D perhaps being TRBD1 or TRBD2 (5 bases each). Between the trimmed V and J ends, which lost 1 base and 0 bases, there was a span of 14 bases. Germline CDR1 and CDR2: MGHRA and YSYEKL. The CDR3 is 17 residues long. As DNA, the CDR3 is TGCGCCAGCAGCCAAGGGTTTGGGGGAAGTAGCACAGATACGCAGTATTTT. It yields the protein CASSQGFGGSSTDTQYF.

The rearrangement joins TRBV11-2 to TRBJ1-1; possibly TRBD1 for D (6 bases). V gave up 4 bases and J gave up 4 bases, with 13 bases separating them. Looked up from germline, CDR1 is SGHAT and CDR2 is FQNNGV. This CDR3 spans 14 amino acids. CDR3 sequence: CASSYREFGTEAFF. The CDR3 DNA is TGTGCCAGCAGCTACAGGGAGTTTGGCACTGAAGCTTTCTTT.

This clone has more than one count but fewer than ten. The chain joins TRBV6-5 to TRBJ1-2; D is undetermined. V lost 7 bases and J lost 8, with 20 bases in between. The germline V gene has CDR1 MNHEY and CDR2 SVGAGI. There are 14 residues in the CDR3. CDR3 nucleotides: TGTGCCAGCAAGATGGGAGGACGTACTAAGGGCTACACCTTC. Residues: CASKMGGRTKGYTF.

V and J are TRBV27 and TRBJ1-2; 9 bases fit TRBD1. CDR1 MNHEY and CDR2 SMNVEV come from the germline V gene (reference sequence). The V segment lost 4 bases and the J segment 6 bases; nucleotides outside the gene matches: 9. The CDR3 has 15 residues. The CDR3 is CASSSPGQGLDGYTF. The CDR3 bases are TGTGCCAGCAGTTCCCCTGGACAGGGGTTAGATGGCTACACCTTC.

The rearrangement joins TRBV12-5 to TRBJ2-5; D ambiguous. Germline V gives CDR1 LGHNT, CDR2 FRNRAP. V was trimmed by 5 bases and J by 7 bases, leaving 17 bases between them. This CDR3 spans 14 amino acids. The CDR3 loop is CASGPSGGEGTQYF. The CDR3 coding sequence is TGTGCTAGTGGTCCCTCCGGCGGTGAAGGGACCCAGTACTTC.

The chain links TRBV19 to TRBJ1-1; D is perhaps TRBD1 (5 bases). This CDR3 spans 14 amino acids. Per germline, CDR1 LNHDA and CDR2 SQIVND (reference sequence). The V gene lost 7 bases and the J gene lost 5 bases, with 17 bases spanning the gap. The CDR3 sequence: CASTPGGLETEAFF. The CDR3 bases are TGTGCCAGTACCCCGGGGGGATTGGAGACTGAAGCTTTCTTT.

This chain joins TRBV7-2 and TRBJ2-1; 8 bases map to TRBD2. This CDR3 is 17 amino acids long. Per the germline V gene, CDR1 is SGHTA and CDR2 is FQGNSA. V shed 5 bases and J 6 bases; nucleotides not matched to a gene: 15. Written as DNA, the CDR3 is TGTGCCAGCAGCCCAGGTTTTGGGGTAGGGACTAGCAATGAGCAGTTCTTC. Its translation is CASSPGFGVGTSNEQFF.

V gene TRBV18 combines with J gene TRBJ2-7, with TRBD2 matching 7 bases. This CDR3 is 12 amino acids long. Unmatched junction bases numbered 4, after V lost 4 bases and J lost 7 bases. CDR1 KGHSH and CDR2 LQKENI come from the germline V gene. The CDR3, as DNA: TGTGCCAGCTCACTGGGACTACTGGAGCAGTACGTC. Translated, it gives CASSLGLLEQYV.

This clone was detected once. The rearrangement joins TRBV14 to TRBJ2-7; 7 nucleotides agree with TRBD1. V gave up 4 bases and J gave up 3 bases; unmatched junction bases: 3. The CDR3 is 13 residues long. Germline-derived CDR1 and CDR2 are SGHDN and FVKESK. CDR3 nucleotide sequence: TGTGCCAGCAGCCCCCGGGACAGCTACGAGCAGTACTTC. As protein: CASSPRDSYEQYF. The full variable domain, completed using reference TRBV14 and TRBJ2-7, is EAGVTQFPSHSVIEKGQTVTLRCDPISGHDNLYWYRRVMGKEIKFLLHFVKESKQDESGMPNNRFLAERTGGTYSTLKVQPAELEDSGVYFCASSPRDSYEQYFGPGTRLTVT.

This clone was observed a single time. The sample carries other DNA sequences with the same CDR3. CDR3 DNA: TGTGCCAGCAGCATTCCGGGACAGGGGGAAAGGGAGCAGTTCTTC. It translates to CASSIPGQGEREQFF. J is TRBJ2-1 and V is TRBV7-2; 11 nucleotides line up with TRBD1. Germline loops: CDR1 SGHTA, CDR2 FQGNSA. The CDR3 has 15 residues. Trimming cost V 5 bases and J 10 bases; bases outside gene matches: 10. Combining the CDR3 with reference TRBV7-2 and TRBJ2-1 gives the whole variable domain GAGVSQSPSNKVTEKGKDVELRCDPISGHTALYWYRQSLGQGLEFLIYFQGNSAPDKSGLPSDRFSAERTGGSVSTLTIQRTQQEDSAVYLCASSIPGQGEREQFFGPGTRLTVL.

The chain recombines TRBV7-3 with TRBJ2-3, with a possible D match to TRBD2 (6 bases). The CDR3 totals 19 residues. Trimming pared 2 bases from V and 2 bases from J, leaving 23 bases between. In germline, CDR1 is SGHTA, CDR2 FQGTGA. DNA of the CDR3: TGTGCCAGCAGCTTACAACCCCCGAGACTAACGGGGGACACAGATACGCAGTATTTT. Encoded protein: CASSLQPPRLTGDTDTQYF.

This clone was picked up a small number of times. V gene TRBV28 combines with J gene TRBJ2-2; D is perhaps TRBD1 or TRBD2 (5 bases each). The CDR3 length is 12 residues. Trimming took 6 bases from V and 6 from J, leaving 8 bases between them. Germline V gene sequence: CDR1 MDHEN, CDR2 SYDVKM. CDR3 region: CASRGDPGELFF. CDR3 sequence (DNA): TGTGCCAGCAGGGGGGACCCCGGGGAGCTGTTTTTT.

This sequence joins TRBV6-6 and TRBJ2-3, with TRBD1 identical over 8 bases. Trimming took 5 bases from V and 3 from J; bases not matched to a gene: 4. Germline CDR1 and CDR2: MNHNY and SVGAGI (reference sequence). The CDR3 consists of 14 residues. CDR3 in amino acids: CASSAGQGTDTQYF. Here the CDR3 DNA reads TGTGCCAGCAGTGCTGGACAGGGAACAGATACGCAGTATTTT.

This clone was picked up one time. The chain carries TRBV5-1 and TRBJ2-6; the D gene is possibly TRBD2 (5 bases). This CDR3 is 15 amino acids long. Per germline, CDR1 SGHRS and CDR2 YFSETQ. V lost 5 bases and J lost 0, with 9 bases in between. The CDR3 bases are TGCGCCAGCAGTGAGGGCAGCTCTGGGGCCAACGTCCTGACTTTC. This sequence encodes CASSEGSSGANVLTF.

The V and J genes are TRBV5-4 and TRBJ2-5; D gene ambiguous. CDR1 SGHNT and CDR2 YYREEE come from the germline V gene (reference sequence). The CDR3 extends over 13 amino acids. V shed 3 bases and J shed 4 bases, with 10 bases lying between them. Here the CDR3 reads CASSYRPGETQYF. The CDR3 nucleotides are TGTGCCAGCAGCTACCGTCCGGGAGAGACCCAGTACTTC.

In this sample, this clone turned up a few times. J is TRBJ1-5 and V is TRBV7-2; TRBD1 aligns across 8 bases. Germline loops: CDR1 SGHTA, CDR2 FQGNSA. The J segment lost 7 bases and the V segment lost 6 bases, leaving 11 bases of the junction unmatched. This CDR3 is built from 15 residues. CDR3 in amino acids: CASRLRTGSYQPQHF. CDR3 nucleotides: TGTGCCAGCAGATTGAGGACAGGGTCTTACCAGCCCCAGCATTTT.

This clone was observed a few times. The V and J genes are TRBV4-2 and TRBJ1-1; D is ambiguous. The V and J ends lost 0 bases and 1 base respectively, with 12 bases between them. Per germline, CDR1 LGHNA and CDR2 YNFKEQ. CDR3 size: 16 residues. The CDR3 DNA reads TGTGCCAGCAGCCAAGATTTGGCCTACCAGAACACTGAAGCTTTCTTT. It encodes CASSQDLAYQNTEAFF.